The 30 T cell receptor beta chains below were found in one sample sequenced in a study of lymphopenia after photon versus proton radiotherapy. Produced via immunoSEQ multiplex PCR; TCRdb's table is partial and in-frame only. The sample includes some 42,000 clones, about 80% seen only once; the top ten take 20% to 25%. Sequencing used peripheral blood, obtained from a patient treated with proton-based radiotherapy. Receptors were obtained from a woman aged 70 to 79 with pancreatic cancer.

This clone was found once. This rearrangement joins TRBV27 to TRBJ2-5; D gene uncertain. Germline V lookup: CDR1 MNHEY, CDR2 SMNVEV (reference sequence). The V end lost 3 bases, the J end lost 5 bases, and 13 bases lay between the germline ends. The CDR3 is 14 residues long. The CDR3 sequence: CASSFLVGTETQYF. CDR3 coding DNA: TGTGCCAGCAGTTTTTTAGTGGGTACGGAGACCCAGTACTTC.

V usage is TRBV5-4 and J usage is TRBJ2-1, with TRBD2 as a possible D gene (6 bases). The CDR3 runs to 14 residues. Germline loops: CDR1 SGHNT, CDR2 YYREEE (reference sequence). The germline V and J ends were trimmed by 4 bases and 8 bases, with 16 bases remaining between them. This CDR3 reads CASSGGPGGDEQFF. The CDR3 DNA reads as TGTGCCAGCAGCGGAGGGCCCGGCGGGGATGAGCAGTTCTTC.

The chain carries TRBV28 and TRBJ1-2; tentatively, D is TRBD1 (6 bases). Germline values: CDR1 MDHEN, CDR2 SYDVKM. This CDR3 is 14 amino acids long. Trimming removed 6 bases at V and 7 bases at J, with 18 bases between. DNA of the CDR3: TGTGCCAGCAGCCCCGGGGGGGGGCTTTCTGGCTACACCTTC. This gives the protein CASSPGGGLSGYTF.

The V and J genes are TRBV2 and TRBJ2-1; possibly TRBD1 for D (5 bases). Germline-derived CDR1 and CDR2 are SNHLY and FYNNEI. CDR3 length: 13 residues. Trimming removed 6 bases from V and 9 bases from J, with 15 bases in between. The chain's CDR3 is CASSFEVRGEQFF. The CDR3 nucleotides read TGTGCCAGCAGCTTCGAGGTAAGGGGTGAGCAGTTCTTC.

The chain has TRBV6-5 and TRBJ1-2; 7 nucleotides line up with TRBD1. The J segment lost 4 bases and the V segment lost 2 bases, leaving 4 bases of the junction unmatched. The CDR3 totals 14 residues. Germline loops: CDR1 MNHEY, CDR2 SVGAGI. The CDR3 here is CASSYDRDSYGYTF. Here the CDR3 DNA reads TGTGCCAGCAGTTACGACCGGGACAGCTATGGCTACACCTTC.

The gene calls are TRBV19 and TRBJ1-1; D might be TRBD1 (5 bases). The CDR3 length is 15 residues. Germline V CDR1 and CDR2: LNHDA, SQIVND (reference sequence). With 4 bases removed from V and 0 bases from J, the gap between germline ends came to 12 bases. CDR3 sequence reads: CASSTRGTLNTEAFF. The CDR3 bases are TGTGCCAGTAGTACCCGGGGCACCTTGAACACTGAAGCTTTCTTT.

This clone showed up just once. This chain connects TRBV7-2 to TRBJ1-2, with 8 bases matching TRBD1. Germline V gene sequence: CDR1 SGHTA, CDR2 FQGNSA. The V segment lost 0 bases and the J segment 1 base; nucleotides outside the gene matches: 4. The CDR3 totals 16 residues. CDR3 sequence reads: CASSLAPGGLNYGYTF. The CDR3 DNA reads as TGTGCCAGCAGCTTAGCCCCAGGGGGCCTTAACTATGGCTACACCTTC.

V and J are TRBV7-2 and TRBJ2-1; TRBD2 aligns across 8 bases. The CDR3 extends over 15 amino acids. CDR1 and CDR2 (germline): SGHTA, FQGNSA. The trim removed 5 bases at V and 7 bases at J, leaving 10 bases unmatched. The CDR3 reads CASSPLSGAGNEQFF. The CDR3 DNA sequence: TGTGCCAGCAGCCCCCTTAGCGGGGCGGGGAATGAGCAGTTCTTC. Looking up the rest from reference TRBV7-2 and TRBJ2-1 gives the full variable domain: GAGVSQSPSNKVTEKGKDVELRCDPISGHTALYWYRQSLGQGLEFLIYFQGNSAPDKSGLPSDRFSAERTGGSVSTLTIQRTQQEDSAVYLCASSPLSGAGNEQFFGPGTRLTVL.

The V gene is TRBV2, the J gene TRBJ2-1, with 8 nucleotides matching TRBD1. Trimming at V came to 4 bases and at J to 5 bases, leaving 7 bases not matched to a gene. Germline loops: CDR1 SNHLY, CDR2 FYNNEI. The CDR3 consists of 15 residues. This CDR3 is CASSGQGMVNNEQFF. In nucleotides, the CDR3 is TGTGCCAGCAGTGGACAGGGGATGGTTAACAATGAGCAGTTCTTC.

The chain employs TRBV11-2 and TRBJ2-1; TRBD1 matches at 7 bases. Germline V gene data show CDR1 as SGHAT and CDR2 as FQNNGV. The CDR3 is made up of 16 amino acids. Unmatched junction bases numbered 12, after V lost 1 base and J lost 9 bases. CDR3 bases: TGTGCCAGCAGCTTAGTTGAAACAGGGGCCCTCGGTGAGCAGTTCTTC. Protein product: CASSLVETGALGEQFF.

The chain recombines TRBV27 with TRBJ2-1; 14 bases map to TRBD2. CDR1 is MNHEY and CDR2 is SMNVEV in the germline V gene (reference sequence). The CDR3 is 16 amino acids. V trimming: 6 bases; J trimming: 7 bases; junction bases outside the gene matches: 8. The CDR3 here is CASSPRTSGRRNEQFF. CDR3 nucleotides: TGTGCCAGCAGCCCCCGGACTAGCGGGAGGCGAAATGAGCAGTTCTTC.

This clone came up once. The chain employs TRBV5-1 and TRBJ1-2; tentative D call: TRBD1 (5 bases). Trimming took 4 bases from V and 2 from J, leaving 12 bases between them. CDR1 SGHRS and CDR2 YFSETQ come from the germline V gene. The CDR3 spans 14 residues. CDR3 in DNA: TGCGCCAGCAGCGTACAGGACGGAAACTATGGCTACACCTTC. Translated, it gives CASSVQDGNYGYTF.

The CDR3 sequence is CASSRGGSGLSYNSPLHF. The CDR3 nucleotides read TGTGCCAGCAGTCGCGGGGGCTCGGGGCTCAGTTATAATTCACCCCTCCACTTT. The chain uses TRBV28 and TRBJ1-6, with a possible D match to TRBD1 (6 bases). Per the germline V gene, CDR1 is MDHEN and CDR2 is SYDVKM. The CDR3 is made up of 18 amino acids. V was pared by 5 bases and J by 4 bases, with 21 bases between.

The chain links TRBV27 to TRBJ2-1; maybe TRBD1 (6 bases). There are 14 residues in the CDR3. V dropped 0 bases and J dropped 6 bases, with 9 bases sitting between them. Germline lookup yields CDR1 MNHEY and CDR2 SMNVEV (reference sequence). In DNA form, the CDR3 reads TGTGCCAGCAGTTTATCAGGGGGTTTCAATGAGCAGTTCTTC. Translating gives CASSLSGGFNEQFF.

The chain links TRBV19 to TRBJ1-5; 7 bases are shared with TRBD1. CDR1 LNHDA and CDR2 SQIVND come from the germline V gene (reference sequence). V trimming: 5 bases; J trimming: 6 bases; junction bases outside the gene matches: 7. The CDR3 length is 14 residues. Here the CDR3 DNA reads TGTGCCAGTAGTGCTGGGACAGCTGGTCAGCCCCAGCATTTT. Translation gives CASSAGTAGQPQHF. The full variable domain, rest sourced from reference TRBV19 and TRBJ1-5, is DGGITQSPKYLFRKEGQNVTLSCEQNLNHDAMYWYRQDPGQGLRLIYYSQIVNDFQKGDIAEGYSVSREKKESFPLTVTSAQKNPTAFYLCASSAGTAGQPQHFGDGTRLSIL.

A word on this clone: One junction end disagrees with the germline gene, perhaps due to a read error. The chain is built from TRBV11-2 and TRBJ2-7, with 10 bases identical to TRBD2. The CDR3 totals 17 residues. The germline V gene has CDR1 SGHAT and CDR2 FQNNGV. CDR3: CASCLPSSLAGPYEQYF. The CDR3 nucleotides read TGTGCCAGCTGCTTGCCCTCCTCACTAGCGGGACCCTACGAGCAGTACTTC.

The CDR3 DNA sequence: TGCGCCAGCAGCCAGTTGGCTACCTACGAGCAGTACTTC. This codes for CASSQLATYEQYF. The chain employs TRBV4-1 and TRBJ2-7; no clear D. The CDR3 extends over 13 amino acids. The V gene lost 3 bases and the J gene lost 2 bases, with 8 bases spanning the gap. Germline lookup yields CDR1 MGHRA and CDR2 YSYEKL.

V is TRBV11-2 and J is TRBJ2-5; 12 bases align to TRBD2. Unmatched junction bases numbered 14, after V lost 3 bases and J lost 3 bases. CDR3 size: 19 residues. The germline V gene has CDR1 SGHAT and CDR2 FQNNGV. The CDR3 DNA sequence: TGTGCCAGCAGCTTCCGCCTAGCGGGAGGGTTTAATTTCAAAGAGACCCAGTACTTC. Its protein product is CASSFRLAGGFNFKETQYF. The complete variable domain, with remaining parts taken from reference TRBV11-2 and TRBJ2-5, reads EAGVAQSPRYKIIEKRQSVAFWCNPISGHATLYWYQQILGQGPKLLIQFQNNGVVDDSQLPKDRFSAERLKGVDSTLKIQPAKLEDSAVYLCASSFRLAGGFNFKETQYFGPGTRLLVL.

This clone was found once. The V call is TRBV27, the J call TRBJ2-7; D may be TRBD2 (7 bases). Germline-derived CDR1 and CDR2 are MNHEY and SMNVEV (reference sequence). V lost 2 bases and J lost 3, with 11 bases in between. The CDR3 runs 14 residues. Written as DNA, the CDR3 is TGTGCCAGCAGTTTAAAGGGGGGGGGCTACGAGCAGTACTTC. Its protein product is CASSLKGGGYEQYF.

The chain carries TRBV9 and TRBJ2-3, with D unresolved. CDR3 length equals 13 residues. Trimming took off 3 bases at V and 5 bases at J, with 10 bases between the two ends. CDR1 SGDLS and CDR2 YYNGEE come from the germline V gene. The CDR3 DNA sequence: TGTGCCAGCAGCGAAACAGCTGGAGATACGCAGTATTTT. Protein: CASSETAGDTQYF.

This sequence joins TRBV11-3 and TRBJ2-1; 11 bases agree with TRBD2. J was trimmed by 6 bases and V by 0 bases; bases with no gene match: 1. The CDR3 has 15 amino acids. Per the germline V gene, CDR1 is SGHNT and CDR2 is YENEEA. The DNA of the CDR3 is TGTGCCAGCAGCTTAGACCTAGCGGGAGGCAATGAGCAGTTCTTC. Residues: CASSLDLAGGNEQFF. Variable domain in full (rest from reference TRBV11-3 and TRBJ2-1): EAGVVQSPRYKIIEKKQPVAFWCNPISGHNTLYWYLQNLGQGPELLIRYENEEAVDDSQLPKDRFSAERLKGVDSTLKIQPAELGDSAVYLCASSLDLAGGNEQFFGPGTRLTVL.

V gene TRBV14 combines with J gene TRBJ2-3; D may be TRBD2 (6 bases). CDR1 and CDR2 from the germline V gene are SGHDN and FVKESK. The CDR3 is 15 residues long. Trimming pared 0 bases from V and 6 bases from J, leaving 13 bases between. As DNA, the CDR3 is TGTGCCAGCAGCCAAGATCCCGGGGGATACGATACGCAGTATTTT. Translation: CASSQDPGGYDTQYF. Full variable domain (remainder filled in from reference TRBV14 and TRBJ2-3): EAGVTQFPSHSVIEKGQTVTLRCDPISGHDNLYWYRRVMGKEIKFLLHFVKESKQDESGMPNNRFLAERTGGTYSTLKVQPAELEDSGVYFCASSQDPGGYDTQYFGPGTRLTVL.

The chain recombines TRBV9 with TRBJ2-2; D uncertain. The V and J ends lost 3 bases and 4 bases respectively, with 16 bases between them. Germline CDR1 is SGDLS and CDR2 is YYNGEE. The CDR3 has 16 amino acids. The CDR3 nucleotides read TGTGCCAGCAGCGCCTACCCCCTGGACGTCACCGGGGAGCTGTTTTTT. It is translated as CASSAYPLDVTGELFF.

The chain is built from TRBV7-3 and TRBJ2-4, with 12 positions matching TRBD2. The CDR3 extends over 17 amino acids. Germline V lookup: CDR1 SGHTA, CDR2 FQGTGA. The V gene end was trimmed by 8 bases and the J gene end by 2 bases; junction bases not matched to a gene: 10. The CDR3 is CASSWLAGGWTKNIQYF. For the CDR3, the DNA is TGTGCCAGCTCCTGGCTAGCGGGAGGGTGGACCAAAAACATTCAGTACTTC.

The chain joins TRBV10-3 to TRBJ2-7, with D tentatively TRBD2 (5 bases). The germline V gene has CDR1 ENHRY and CDR2 SYGVKD. There are 14 residues in the CDR3. With 4 bases removed from V and 1 base from J, the gap between germline ends came to 11 bases. DNA for the CDR3: TGTGCCATCAGTGCAGGCGGGTCATCCTACGAGCAGTACTTC. Amino acid sequence: CAISAGGSSYEQYF.

This chain links TRBV28 with TRBJ2-1; maybe TRBD2 (5 bases). V was trimmed by 6 bases and J by 2 bases, leaving 17 bases between them. CDR3 size: 16 residues. Germline assignment: CDR1 MDHEN and CDR2 SYDVKM. The CDR3 protein is CASSLVITGTYNEQFF. DNA of the CDR3: TGTGCCAGCAGCCTAGTTATTACGGGAACCTACAATGAGCAGTTCTTC. The full variable domain, in which reference TRBV28 and TRBJ2-1 provide the parts outside the CDR3, is DVKVTQSSRYLVKRTGEKVFLECVQDMDHENMFWYRQDPGLGLRLIYFSYDVKMKEKGDIPEGYSVSREKKERFSLILESASTNQTSMYLCASSLVITGTYNEQFFGPGTRLTVL.

This clone appeared a single time. The chain uses TRBV28 and TRBJ2-3; TRBD2 is a possible D gene (6 bases). This CDR3 region has 15 residues. Trimming cost V 3 bases and J 6 bases, with 16 bases left between them. Germline loops: CDR1 MDHEN, CDR2 SYDVKM. The CDR3 DNA is TGTGCCAGCAGTTTGGTCGGGAGTCCGTTGGATACGCAGTATTTT. It yields the protein CASSLVGSPLDTQYF.

This sequence joins TRBV27 and TRBJ2-1; weak D call: TRBD1 (6 bases). Trimming left V 8 bases short and J 4 bases short, with 27 bases between. The CDR3 totals 18 residues. CDR1 MNHEY and CDR2 SMNVEV come from the germline V gene (reference sequence). The CDR3 sequence is CASRPGTITGIIYNEQFF. CDR3 coding DNA: TGTGCCAGCCGCCCTGGAACTATCACAGGGATAATTTACAATGAGCAGTTCTTC.

This clone was counted a few times. This chain connects TRBV7-6 to TRBJ1-4; D ambiguous. Germline CDR1 SGHVS, CDR2 FNYEAQ. This CDR3 has 15 residues. V was pared by 1 base and J by 7 bases, with 13 bases between. CDR3 in DNA: TGTGCCAGCAGCTTAGGGACCTCCGTGGGTGAAAAACTGTTTTTT. Protein: CASSLGTSVGEKLFF.

This sequence joins TRBV7-2 and TRBJ2-6, with 7 bases fitting TRBD1. Per germline, CDR1 SGHTA and CDR2 FQGNSA. J was trimmed by 0 bases and V by 2 bases; bases with no gene match: 7. The CDR3 runs 18 residues. The CDR3 protein is CASSLKGQRSSGANVLTF. CDR3 nucleotides: TGTGCCAGCAGCTTAAAGGGACAGAGATCCTCTGGGGCCAACGTCCTGACTTTC. The full variable domain, completed using reference TRBV7-2 and TRBJ2-6, is GAGVSQSPSNKVTEKGKDVELRCDPISGHTALYWYRQSLGQGLEFLIYFQGNSAPDKSGLPSDRFSAERTGGSVSTLTIQRTQQEDSAVYLCASSLKGQRSSGANVLTFGAGSRLTVL.